The 5 T cell receptor beta chains given below trace back to one sample, sequenced in a study of cytomegalovirus exposure and HLA in healthy donors. 13 Jbeta primers and 60 Vbeta primers were used for the PCR. Some clones are missing from TCRdb's copy, which holds only in-frame ones; the method was immunoSEQ multiplex PCR. The sample comprises about 95,000 clones, around 72% of which are singletons, and roughly 11% rests with the top ten. Material for sequencing was PBMCs. The receptor set was obtained from a man aged 18 to 29 in good health and CMV-seropositive.

The chain carries TRBV30 and TRBJ2-7, with 12 positions matching TRBD2. V was clipped by 5 bases and J by 2 bases; unmatched bases: 1. Germline V gene sequence: CDR1 GTSNPN, CDR2 SVGIG (reference sequence). The CDR3 is 13 residues long. The CDR3 spells CAWASGGAYEQYF. The CDR3 DNA reads TGTGCCTGGGCTAGCGGGGGGGCCTACGAGCAGTACTTC.

The chain combines TRBV5-1 with TRBJ1-2; TRBD1 aligns across 7 bases. Trimming at V came to 6 bases and at J to 7 bases, leaving 15 bases not matched to a gene. There are 15 residues in the CDR3. Germline V gene sequence: CDR1 SGHRS, CDR2 YFSETQ. The DNA for the CDR3 is TGCGCCAGCAATCCAGACCCCGACAGGGCCGGTGGCTACACCTTC. Translating it yields CASNPDPDRAGGYTF. Looking up the rest from reference TRBV5-1 and TRBJ1-2 gives the full variable domain: KAGVTQTPRYLIKTRGQQVTLSCSPISGHRSVSWYQQTPGQGLQFLFEYFSETQRNKGNFPGRFSGRQFSNSRSEMNVSTLELGDSALYLCASNPDPDRAGGYTFGSGTRLTVV.

J is TRBJ1-1 and V is TRBV5-4; D uncertain. The CDR3 covers 13 residues. Germline CDR1 reads SGHNT; CDR2 reads YYREEE (reference sequence). Deletions cut 6 bases from V and 1 base from J, with 10 bases between. The chain's CDR3 is CASTGTRNTEAFF. CDR3 sequence (DNA): TGTGCCAGCACCGGTACGCGGAACACTGAAGCTTTCTTT.

The V gene is TRBV7-9, the J gene TRBJ2-3, with 8 bases matching TRBD2. CDR1 SEHNR and CDR2 FQNEAQ come from the germline V gene (reference sequence). This CDR3 contains 16 residues. Germline trimming cut 1 base from V and 3 bases from J; bases unmatched to any gene: 6. In nucleotides, the CDR3 is TGTGCCAGCAGCTTAGTCCCGCGGGGGGATACAGATACGCAGTATTTT. Protein product: CASSLVPRGDTDTQYF.

This clone was observed a handful of times. The DNA for the CDR3 is TGTGCCAGCAGCTTAACGTCGACAGGGGGTGAAGCTTTCTTT. The encoded protein is CASSLTSTGGEAFF. The rearrangement uses TRBV11-2 and TRBJ1-1; 9 nucleotides agree with TRBD1. The CDR3 extends over 14 amino acids. V lost 2 bases and J lost 7; bases outside the gene matches: 5. The V gene's germline CDR1 is SGHAT and CDR2 FQNNGV.